These T cell receptor beta chains were read from a single sample in a study of response to subunit inactivated influenza vaccine. One entry per CDR3 protein results from TCRdb running MiXCR on the RT-PCR reads. The sample lists hundreds of thousands of distinct CDR3 sequences, 15% to 20% seen once, with around 9.9% in the top ten. The sample was PBMCs from blood, taken about 5 days after vaccination. The receptors were sampled from a man aged 45-65 years who received an inactivated influenza vaccine. CDR3s include the opening cysteine and the closing phenylalanine or tryptophan.

>TRBJ1-1|TRBV27
CASSSFRETGAEAFF
>TRBJ2-2|TRBV5-1
CASSLADNTGELFF
>TRBJ1-5|TRBV12-3/TRBV12-4
CASSLNRAQPQHF
>TRBJ2-7|TRBV28
CASSGGGVYEQYF
>TRBJ2-7|TRBV12-2
CASRSPGGLTYEQYF
>TRBJ2-1|TRBV20-1
CSARGIGNEQFF
>TRBJ2-5|TRBV12-3/TRBV12-4
CASSRQPRGETQYF
>TRBJ2-7|TRBV29-1
CSAGQGSEQYF
>TRBJ2-1|TRBV6-1
CASSESRLAGGYNEQFF
>TRBJ2-1|TRBV10-3
CATGRLGTSGSITYNEQFF
>TRBJ2-1|TRBV6-2/TRBV6-3
CASSKRESSGNEQFF